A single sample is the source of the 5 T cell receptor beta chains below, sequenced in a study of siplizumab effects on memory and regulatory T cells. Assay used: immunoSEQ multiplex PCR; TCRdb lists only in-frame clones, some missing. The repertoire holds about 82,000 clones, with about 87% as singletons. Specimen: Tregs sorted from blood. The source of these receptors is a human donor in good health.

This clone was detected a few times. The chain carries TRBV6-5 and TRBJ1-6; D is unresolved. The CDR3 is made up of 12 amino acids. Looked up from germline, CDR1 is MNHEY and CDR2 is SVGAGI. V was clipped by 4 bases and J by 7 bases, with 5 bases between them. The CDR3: CASSSGNSPLHF. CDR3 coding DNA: TGTGCCAGCAGTTCGGGGAATTCACCCCTCCACTTT.

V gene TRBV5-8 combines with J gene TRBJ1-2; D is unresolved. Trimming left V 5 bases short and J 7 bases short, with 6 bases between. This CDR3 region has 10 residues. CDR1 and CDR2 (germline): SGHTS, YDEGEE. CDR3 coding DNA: TGTGCCAGCAGTGGAGCTGGCTACACCTTC. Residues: CASSGAGYTF. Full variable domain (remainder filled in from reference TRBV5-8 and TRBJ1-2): EAGVTQSPTHLIKTRGQQATLRCSPISGHTSVYWYQQALGLGLQFLLWYDEGEERNRGNFPPRFSGRQFPNYSSELNVNALELEDSALYLCASSGAGYTFGSGTRLTVV.

CDR3 coding DNA: TGCAGCGTTGGACAGAACACAGATACGCAGTATTTT. It yields the protein CSVGQNTDTQYF. The chain couples TRBV29-1 to TRBJ2-3; perhaps TRBD1 as D (5 bases). The V gene lost 4 bases and the J gene lost 2 bases, with 7 bases spanning the gap. The CDR3 is 12 amino acids. Germline CDR1 and CDR2: SQVTM and ANQGSEA.

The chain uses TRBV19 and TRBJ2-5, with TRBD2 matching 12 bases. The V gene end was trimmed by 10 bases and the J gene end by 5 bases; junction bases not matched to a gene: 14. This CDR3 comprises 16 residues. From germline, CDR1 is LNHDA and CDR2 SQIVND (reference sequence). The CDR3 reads CATKSSLAGGRETQYF. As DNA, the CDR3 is TGTGCCACCAAATCCTCACTAGCGGGGGGTCGGGAGACCCAGTACTTC.

CDR3 amino acids: CSAPVNTEAFF. The DNA of the CDR3 is TGCAGTGCCCCCGTGAACACTGAAGCTTTCTTT. This chain joins TRBV20-1 and TRBJ1-1; D is unresolved. The germline V gene encodes CDR1 DFQATT and CDR2 SNEGSKA (reference sequence). This CDR3 has 11 residues. Trimming removed 6 bases from V and 0 bases from J, with 5 bases in between.